Presented here are 20 T cell receptor beta chains from one specimen sequenced in a study of shared clonotypes between healthy human individuals. Data came from immunoSEQ multiplex PCR; TCRdb stores just in-frame clones and leaves some out. The sample contains about 1.5 million clones, 95% to 97% of which appear only once. The sequencing input was naive CD4+ T cells sorted from blood. Subset in this sample: CD45RA+ positively selected. Receptor source: a man aged 30-40 years in good health.

A note on this clone: At one of its ends the junction is not consistent with the germline gene, which may arise from a read error. This rearrangement joins TRBV5-5 to TRBJ1-2, with 10 bases fitting TRBD1. From germline, CDR1 is SGHKS and CDR2 YYEKEE (reference sequence). There are 16 residues in the CDR3. DNA for the CDR3: TGTGCCAACAGCCCGTCGCTGGGACAGGGGAACTATGGCTACACCTTC. Translating it yields CANSPSLGQGNYGYTF.

This chain joins TRBV2 and TRBJ1-4, with TRBD1 matching 7 bases. The CDR3 extends over 14 amino acids. From germline, CDR1 is SNHLY and CDR2 FYNNEI. V was clipped by 8 bases and J by 4 bases; unmatched bases: 7. The CDR3 loop reads CASGETGINEKLFF. Written as DNA, the CDR3 is TGTGCCAGCGGAGAGACAGGGATTAATGAAAAACTGTTTTTT.

This clone was seen once. This chain links TRBV4-3 with TRBJ2-1; 7 bases are shared with TRBD2. CDR3 length: 17 residues. Germline V gene data show CDR1 as LGHNA and CDR2 as YSLEER. The J segment lost 0 bases and the V segment lost 4 bases, leaving 9 bases of the junction unmatched. The CDR3 DNA reads TGCGCCAGCAGCCCGTACTCGCGGGAGAGCTCCTACAATGAGCAGTTCTTC. Its translation: CASSPYSRESSYNEQFF.

This clone has only one observation. The chain carries TRBV18 and TRBJ1-1; 7 bases align to TRBD1. V lost 3 bases, J lost 2 bases, and 15 bases stayed unmatched. Germline CDR1 and CDR2: KGHSH and LQKENI. This CDR3 is built from 18 residues. Written as DNA, the CDR3 is TGTGCCAGCTCACCGAAGGCTGTGGGAGGGGGCCCCAACACTGAAGCTTTCTTT. It codes for CASSPKAVGGGPNTEAFF. The complete variable domain, with remaining parts taken from reference TRBV18 and TRBJ1-1, reads NAGVMQNPRHLVRRRGQEARLRCSPMKGHSHVYWYRQLPEEGLKFMVYLQKENIIDESGMPKERFSAEFPKEGPSILRIQQVVRGDSAAYFCASSPKAVGGGPNTEAFFGQGTRLTVV.

The chain employs TRBV6-1 and TRBJ2-3, with D possibly TRBD1 on 5 matching bases. The germline gives CDR1 MNHNS, CDR2 SASEGT. Trimming left V 10 bases short and J 0 bases short, with 14 bases between. The CDR3 loop spans 14 amino acids. The CDR3 coding sequence is TGTGCCAAAAGCAGGGTAACTAGCACAGATACGCAGTATTTT. This translates into CAKSRVTSTDTQYF.

The chain uses TRBV9 and TRBJ2-3; TRBD2 is a possible D gene (5 bases). Germline CDR1 SGDLS, CDR2 YYNGEE. Trimming cost V 6 bases and J 1 base, with 15 bases left between them. The length of the CDR3 is 15 residues. In nucleotides, the CDR3 is TGTGCCAGCACCTCGTACGGGGTCCGCACAGATACGCAGTATTTT. Translation: CASTSYGVRTDTQYF.

The chain couples TRBV9 to TRBJ2-3; D call uncertain. Germline V lookup: CDR1 SGDLS, CDR2 YYNGEE. The CDR3 has 13 residues. V dropped 3 bases and J dropped 4 bases, with 9 bases sitting between them. The CDR3 is CASSAKLSDTQYF. CDR3 in DNA: TGTGCCAGCAGCGCCAAACTGTCAGATACGCAGTATTTT.

V and J are TRBV29-1 and TRBJ2-5; 8 bases match TRBD1. From germline, CDR1 is SQVTM and CDR2 ANQGSEA. V lost 6 bases to trimming and J lost 5 bases; unmatched junction nucleotides: 5. The CDR3 runs 12 residues. The CDR3 DNA sequence: TGCAGCGTGGACAGGGTCCGGGAGACCCAGTACTTC. Its translation: CSVDRVRETQYF.

This chain connects TRBV9 to TRBJ2-1, with D possibly matching TRBD2 (6 bases). CDR1 and CDR2 (germline): SGDLS, YYNGEE. V lost 0 bases, J lost 2 bases, and 12 bases lay in between. The CDR3 is made up of 16 amino acids. The CDR3 spells CASSVVGGEAYNEQFF. CDR3 nucleotides: TGTGCCAGCAGCGTAGTGGGGGGAGAAGCCTACAATGAGCAGTTCTTC.

The J gene is TRBJ2-5, the V gene TRBV19; TRBD1 matches at 7 bases. V was clipped by 4 bases and J by 4 bases; unmatched bases: 12. CDR3 length: 16 amino acids. CDR1 and CDR2 (germline): LNHDA, SQIVND (reference sequence). CDR3 DNA: TGTGCCAGTAGTACGGCGGACAGGATAATCGGAGAGACCCAGTACTTC. It encodes CASSTADRIIGETQYF.

The gene calls are TRBV7-2 and TRBJ2-4; 7 nucleotides line up with TRBD1. Germline V lookup: CDR1 SGHTA, CDR2 FQGNSA. V dropped 5 bases and J dropped 8; count of bases not matched to a gene: 9. The CDR3 covers 14 residues. CDR3 loop: CASSLDRAADIQYF. The CDR3 coding sequence is TGTGCCAGCAGCCTTGACAGGGCGGCAGACATTCAGTACTTC. Supplemented by reference TRBV7-2 and TRBJ2-4, the full variable domain reads GAGVSQSPSNKVTEKGKDVELRCDPISGHTALYWYRQSLGQGLEFLIYFQGNSAPDKSGLPSDRFSAERTGGSVSTLTIQRTQQEDSAVYLCASSLDRAADIQYFGAGTRLSVL.

V gene TRBV7-6 combines with J gene TRBJ2-7; D not resolved. CDR1 and CDR2 (germline): SGHVS, FNYEAQ. Trimming stripped 2 bases from V and 2 bases from J, with 13 bases between. There are 15 residues in the CDR3. CDR3 sequence: CASSLRPGVAYEQYF. In DNA form, the CDR3 reads TGTGCCAGCAGCTTAAGGCCTGGAGTTGCCTACGAGCAGTACTTC.

As to this clone: The sample carries other DNA sequences with the same CDR3. The V call is TRBV6-6, the J call TRBJ2-7, with unresolved D. The V end lost 6 bases, the J end lost 3 bases, and 9 bases lay between the germline ends. Germline lookup yields CDR1 MNHNY and CDR2 SVGAGI (reference sequence). The CDR3 sequence is 12 residues long. The CDR3 DNA follows: TGTGCCAGCAGCCCAGACCGCTACGAGCAGTACTTC. It codes for CASSPDRYEQYF.

V usage is TRBV5-6 and J usage is TRBJ1-1; TRBD1 might be the D (6 bases). V dropped 0 bases and J dropped 9 bases, with 12 bases sitting between them. There are 13 residues in the CDR3. The germline gives CDR1 SGHDT, CDR2 YYEEEE. The CDR3 region is CASSLAGGGKAFF. The CDR3 coding sequence is TGTGCCAGCAGCTTGGCGGGGGGCGGGAAAGCTTTCTTT.

The chain links TRBV7-6 to TRBJ1-1; D gene unclear. V shed 6 bases and J shed 2 bases, with 19 bases lying between them. The CDR3 runs 16 residues. In germline, CDR1 is SGHVS, CDR2 FNYEAQ. The CDR3, as DNA: TGTGCCAGCAGTCCGGGTTGGATAAGGGTAAACACTGAAGCTTTCTTT. Amino acids: CASSPGWIRVNTEAFF.

V is TRBV5-1 and J is TRBJ2-3; maybe TRBD1 (6 bases). Trimming removed 0 bases at V and 1 base at J, with 18 bases between. Per the germline V gene, CDR1 is SGHRS and CDR2 is YFSETQ. This CDR3 is 18 amino acids long. CDR3 sequence (DNA): TGCGCCAGCAGCTTGGGGCGAGGTGGGGGCTGGGGCACAGATACGCAGTATTTT. This codes for CASSLGRGGGWGTDTQYF.

The chain links TRBV25-1 to TRBJ2-3; TRBD2 is a possible D gene (6 bases). This CDR3 has 16 amino acids. Germline V lookup: CDR1 MGHDK, CDR2 SYGVNS. The V end lost 9 bases, the J end lost 2 bases, and 21 bases lay between the germline ends. Written as DNA, the CDR3 is TGTGCCAGTGGGGGTTCGCGGGGCCTAAACACAGATACGCAGTATTTT. Its translation: CASGGSRGLNTDTQYF.

The table lists this clone with a count of one. This chain uses TRBV19 with TRBJ2-2; weak D call: TRBD1 (5 bases). Looked up from germline, CDR1 is LNHDA and CDR2 is SQIVND (reference sequence). Trimming cost V 3 bases and J 7 bases, with 15 bases left between them. The CDR3 is 15 residues long. CDR3 loop: CASSISVRVIGELFF. For the CDR3, the DNA is TGTGCCAGTAGTATCAGTGTCAGGGTCATCGGGGAGCTGTTTTTT. Drawing the rest from reference TRBV19 and TRBJ2-2, the complete variable domain is DGGITQSPKYLFRKEGQNVTLSCEQNLNHDAMYWYRQDPGQGLRLIYYSQIVNDFQKGDIAEGYSVSREKKESFPLTVTSAQKNPTAFYLCASSISVRVIGELFFGEGSRLTVL.

The V and J genes are TRBV21-1 and TRBJ1-4; TRBD1, as called in the table, went unchecked against the DNA. TRBV21-1 is marked as a pseudogene. This CDR3 spans 15 amino acids. CDR3 amino acids: CASSKTRGIGEKLFF. The CDR3, as DNA: TGTGCCAGCAGCAAGACCAGGGGAATAGGTGAAAAACTGTTTTTT.

This rearrangement joins TRBV7-3 to TRBJ2-7, with D hard to call. This CDR3 has 11 residues. Germline V CDR1 and CDR2: SGHTA, FQGTGA. Trimming took off 6 bases at V and 2 bases at J, with 5 bases between the two ends. The CDR3 here is CASRPTYEQYF. CDR3 in DNA: TGTGCCAGCAGGCCTACCTACGAGCAGTACTTC.